The T cell receptor (beta chain) described here comes from a study of blood T cell repertoires in COVID-19. About the research overall: PBMCs, B-cell-depleted T cells, or T cells were the source of the cDNA or gDNA that made up the material.

CDR3 length equals 14 residues. V lost 2 bases and J lost 4, with 11 bases in between. Germline lookup yields CDR1 SGHVS and CDR2 FQNEAQ. In the authors' methods: It was from reference gene primer amplification that nucleated cell counts were estimated. Sequencing used immunoSEQ multiplex PCR; TCRdb keeps in-frame clones, though not all of them. That table furnishes V, J and clone size, whereas the DNA furnished D and trimming. This sample has about 46,000 clones; 84% occur once, and the top ten carry about 10%. The rearrangement links TRBV7-8 to TRBJ1-2, with D uncertain. This receptor was taken from a man aged 55-75 years with acute or convalescent COVID-19. The sequenced material came from peripheral blood. Here the CDR3 DNA reads TGTGCCAGCAGCTTAATTGTTAGCAGCTATGGCTACACCTTC. Amino acid sequence: CASSLIVSSYGYTF.